This T cell receptor (beta chain) was documented in a study of shared clonotypes between healthy human individuals. Study-wide background: Per donor, three plates held CD4 naive cells, three held CD4 memory, two held CD8 naive and one held CD8 memory.

A CD45RA-negative memory subset and a CD45RA+ naive subset were separated from the CD4+ cells. Study results and caveats: The generation probabilities recorded for non-shared clonotypes fell below those of clonotypes shared by all four donors. Clonotype sharing among donors likely depends on sequencing depth.

Germline CDR1 reads SGHKS; CDR2 reads YYEKEE (reference sequence). The ends were cut back, 0 bases at V and 0 bases at J, with 6 bases in the middle. This CDR3 is built from 14 residues. Assay: immunoSEQ multiplex PCR; the TCRdb copy retains only in-frame clones and omits some. Counted here are approximately 2.5 million clones, 85% to 95% occurring once; the ten biggest clones make up around 0.14%. As concerns this clone: The antigen remains undetermined. Other DNA sequences within the sample encode an identical CDR3.

The chain employs TRBV5-5 and TRBJ1-1; tentative D call: TRBD1 (5 bases). This receptor was identified in a man aged 18 to 29 in good health. Sequencing was carried out using naive CD4+ T cells sorted from blood. The subset: CD45RA+ positively selected. Here the CDR3 reads CASSLAGMNTEAFF. The CDR3 bases are TGTGCCAGCAGCTTGGCAGGGATGAACACTGAAGCTTTCTTT.